The rows below give T cell receptor beta chains drawn from one sample of a study of response to subunit inactivated influenza vaccine. TCRdb reanalysed the RT-PCR reads using MiXCR and keeps one entry per CDR3 protein. The table has some 300,000 distinct CDR3 sequences, roughly 20% seen once. The source was PBMCs from blood, collected around 22 months after vaccination. These receptors all come from a man aged 45 to 70 who received an inactivated influenza vaccine. Both conserved end residues are trimmed from each CDR3. The D gene is left open where the match is weak.

v_gene	j_gene	d_gene	CDR3aa
TRBV27	TRBJ1-2	TRBD1	ASRPSTGVAYGYT
TRBV4-3	TRBJ2-3	-	ASSQDSRWAGRGTDTQY
TRBV5-1	TRBJ2-1	-	ASSVTGYNEQF
TRBV7-2	TRBJ1-4	-	ASKKGRTDEKLF
TRBV6-2/TRBV6-3	TRBJ1-5	-	ASSYIGPQH
TRBV12-3/TRBV12-4	TRBJ2-4	TRBD1	ASSRPTGMQGIQY
TRBV28	TRBJ1-2	-	ASRLGDYGYT
TRBV3-1	TRBJ2-5	TRBD2	ASSQDLVAGDLETQY
TRBV28	TRBJ2-1	TRBD2	ASSQTSGNYNEQF
TRBV10-1	TRBJ2-2	TRBD2	ASSEDSGGVRLF
TRBV28	TRBJ2-2	-	ASSSPRAAPGTGELF
TRBV5-1	TRBJ2-1	-	ASSLGQTLRSTYNEQF
TRBV9	TRBJ2-1	-	ASSVRGGWLTYNEQF
TRBV2	TRBJ1-2	TRBD1	ARTGGYGYT
TRBV5-1	TRBJ2-7	TRBD1	ASSPTGQGSYEQY
TRBV3-1	TRBJ2-7	TRBD2	ASSQGEGTYEQY
TRBV7-2	TRBJ1-2	-	ASSPQGPYGYT
TRBV4-1	TRBJ1-6	-	ASSPYRASNSPLH
TRBV4-1	TRBJ2-1	TRBD2	ASSREPGLGDNEQF
TRBV6-1	TRBJ1-1	-	ASSEATGDEAF
TRBV5-5	TRBJ1-5	-	ASSLVAAGSQPQH
TRBV6-1	TRBJ1-2	-	ASSEDGYGYT
TRBV29-1	TRBJ2-2	-	SVEDPRQSNTGELF
TRBV5-6	TRBJ1-1	-	ASSLFRGVTEAF
TRBV3-1	TRBJ1-1	-	ASSQDFDTEAF
TRBV12-3/TRBV12-4	TRBJ1-2	TRBD1	ASSHRGGGYT
TRBV4-1	TRBJ2-3	-	ASSPTQSRTDTQY
TRBV4-3	TRBJ2-2	TRBD1	ASSLTGANTGELF
TRBV5-5	TRBJ2-1	-	ASSLVRNEQF
TRBV28	TRBJ1-2	-	ASSLMDGYT
TRBV6-5	TRBJ2-2	-	ASSYSGLATSGELF
TRBV19	TRBJ2-1	-	ASSIGTTTYNEQF
TRBV20-1	TRBJ1-5	-	SARPGRYSNQPQH
TRBV12-3/TRBV12-4	TRBJ1-2	-	AEGSGSLSYT
TRBV11-2	TRBJ2-1	-	ASSPGTRGGQF
TRBV10-3	TRBJ1-5	-	AIRGHPEQPQH
TRBV20-1	TRBJ2-3	-	SANPTGDTQY
TRBV15	TRBJ1-6	-	ATSSRDGHNSPLH
TRBV6-5	TRBJ1-5	-	ASSYAGPHQPQH
TRBV5-1	TRBJ2-7	-	ASSFGQAYEQY
TRBV28	TRBJ2-7	-	ASSSTIISEQY
TRBV18	TRBJ2-7	TRBD2	ASSPPGLADTYEQY
TRBV12-3/TRBV12-4	TRBJ1-2	-	ASSTGTSLSKT
TRBV20-1	TRBJ1-5	TRBD1	SAHTRTGRQPQH
TRBV6-5	TRBJ1-2	-	ASSYRVRAYGYT